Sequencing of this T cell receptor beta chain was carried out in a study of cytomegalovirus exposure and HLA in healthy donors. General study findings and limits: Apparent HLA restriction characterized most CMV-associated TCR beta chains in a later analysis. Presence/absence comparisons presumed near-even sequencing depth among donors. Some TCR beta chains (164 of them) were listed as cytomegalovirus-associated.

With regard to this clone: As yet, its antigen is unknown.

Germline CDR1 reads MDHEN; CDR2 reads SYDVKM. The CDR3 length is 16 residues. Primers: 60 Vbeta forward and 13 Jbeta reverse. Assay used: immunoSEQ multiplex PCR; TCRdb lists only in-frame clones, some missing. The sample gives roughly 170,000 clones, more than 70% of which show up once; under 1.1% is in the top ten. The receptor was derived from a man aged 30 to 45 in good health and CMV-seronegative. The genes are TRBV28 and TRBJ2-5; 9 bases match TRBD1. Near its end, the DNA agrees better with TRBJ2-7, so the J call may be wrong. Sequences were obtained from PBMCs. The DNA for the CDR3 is TGTGCCAGCAGTTCCACCGACAGGGGGAGCTCCTACGAGCAGTACTTC. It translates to CASSSTDRGSSYEQYF.